This T cell receptor (beta chain) was profiled in a study of tissue T cells after allogeneic stem cell transplantation. General study findings and limits: Some tissue clones might be persisting host cells; their alloreactivity or antigen specificity was not determined. TCR repertoires tracked anatomic similarity, regardless of disease or transplant status.

Autopsy tissues included GI tract, liver, skin and lymphoid organs. As concerns this clone: Its antigen is undetermined.

The method was immunoSEQ multiplex PCR; TCRdb's version includes in-frame clones alone and lacks a portion of them. The data show about 10,000 clones, with 65% seen just once and 26% held by the top ten. After removal of 2 bases from V and 6 bases from J, the junction contained 10 bases not matched to a gene. Germline lookup yields CDR1 SGHTA and CDR2 FQGNSA. CDR3 length equals 16 residues. The rearrangement joins TRBV7-2 to TRBJ2-1, with 7 positions matching TRBD2. This receptor was obtained from a male donor older than 55 with lung cancer. The specimen comprised tissue from the stomach, sampled at autopsy. Here the CDR3 reads CASSLWGGERINEQFF. CDR3 sequence (DNA): TGTGCCAGCAGCTTATGGGGGGGAGAGCGGATCAATGAGCAGTTCTTC.